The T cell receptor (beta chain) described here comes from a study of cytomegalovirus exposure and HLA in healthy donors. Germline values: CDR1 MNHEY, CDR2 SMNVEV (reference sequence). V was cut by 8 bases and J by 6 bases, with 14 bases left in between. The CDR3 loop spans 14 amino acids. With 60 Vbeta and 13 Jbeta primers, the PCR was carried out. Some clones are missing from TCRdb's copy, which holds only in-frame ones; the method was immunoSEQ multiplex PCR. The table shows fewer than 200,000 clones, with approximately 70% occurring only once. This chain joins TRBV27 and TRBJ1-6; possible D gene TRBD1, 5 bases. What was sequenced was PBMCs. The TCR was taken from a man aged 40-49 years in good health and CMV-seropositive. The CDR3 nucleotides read TGTGCCAGCGGCCCAGACAGAGCTAATTCACCCCTCCACTTT. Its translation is CASGPDRANSPLHF.